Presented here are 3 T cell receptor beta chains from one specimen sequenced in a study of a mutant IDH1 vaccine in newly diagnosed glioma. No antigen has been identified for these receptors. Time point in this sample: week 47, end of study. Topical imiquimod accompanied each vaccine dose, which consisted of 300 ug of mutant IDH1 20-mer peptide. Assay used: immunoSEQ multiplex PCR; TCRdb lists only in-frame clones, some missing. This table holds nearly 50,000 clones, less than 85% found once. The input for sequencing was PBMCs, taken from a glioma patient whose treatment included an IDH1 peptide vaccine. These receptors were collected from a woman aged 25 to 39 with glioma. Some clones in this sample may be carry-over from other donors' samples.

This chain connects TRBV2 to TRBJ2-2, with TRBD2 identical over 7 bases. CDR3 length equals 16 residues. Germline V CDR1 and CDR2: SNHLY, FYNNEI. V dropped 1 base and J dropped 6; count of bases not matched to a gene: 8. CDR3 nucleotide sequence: TGTGCCAGCAGTGAAGGTTTCGGGGGAGGGGCCGGGGAGCTGTTTTTT. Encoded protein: CASSEGFGGGAGELFF.

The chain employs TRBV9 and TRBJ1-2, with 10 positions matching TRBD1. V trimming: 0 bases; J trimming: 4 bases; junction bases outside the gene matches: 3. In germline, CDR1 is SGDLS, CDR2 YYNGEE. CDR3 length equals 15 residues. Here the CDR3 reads CASSVARDRGYGYTF. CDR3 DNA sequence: TGTGCCAGCAGCGTAGCGAGGGACAGGGGCTATGGCTACACCTTC.

CDR3: CASSPPGGNEQFF. CDR3 nucleotides: TGTGCCAGCAGCCCCCCAGGAGGAAATGAGCAGTTCTTC. This chain connects TRBV7-9 to TRBJ2-1, with D maybe TRBD2 (5 bases). The CDR3 consists of 13 residues. The germline V and J ends were trimmed by 5 bases and 7 bases, with 12 bases remaining between them. The germline CDR1 and CDR2 sequences are SEHNR and FQNEAQ (reference sequence).